This is a list of T cell receptor beta chains from one sample in a study of Ad26.COV2.S vaccination and SARS-CoV-2 variants. Clones were read by immunoSEQ multiplex PCR, and TCRdb kept only the in-frame ones, dropping some. In the table there are over 350,000 clones, 80% to 90% of which are singletons. The source material was peripheral blood, sampled in a trial of Ad26.COV2.S vaccine versus placebo. These receptors originate from a person between 18 and 60 years old who received the Ad26.COV2.S COVID-19 vaccine or a placebo. Each CDR3 is given with its conserved first and last residue. D genes are given only for firm matches. Clone sizes are given selectively: once, few, many, or a class where the clone is expanded.

CDR3 DNA: TGTGCCAGCAGCTCTCCGACTAGCGGGGGGTCTAGCACAGATACGCAGTATTTT; CDR3 protein: CASSSPTSGGSSTDTQYF; V gene: TRBV5-4; J gene: TRBJ2-3; clone size: .; D gene: TRBD2
CDR3 DNA: TGTGCCAGCAGTCTAGGGGTTGACTATGGCTACACCTTC; CDR3 protein: CASSLGVDYGYTF; V gene: TRBV6-5; J gene: TRBJ1-2; clone size: .; D gene: .
CDR3 DNA: TGTGCCAGCAGCCCCCAGTGGCTCCGAAAAGAGACCCAGTACTTC; CDR3 protein: CASSPQWLRKETQYF; V gene: TRBV7-2; J gene: TRBJ2-5; clone size: .; D gene: .
CDR3 DNA: TGTGCCAGCAGTCCCAGGGCAAGGGCTGCTAATGAAAAACTGTTTTTT; CDR3 protein: CASSPRARAANEKLFF; V gene: TRBV6-2/TRBV6-3; J gene: TRBJ1-4; clone size: once; D gene: .
CDR3 DNA: TGTGCCAGCAGCAATCGGGGGGGAAACACCATATATTTT; CDR3 protein: CASSNRGGNTIYF; V gene: TRBV3-1/TRBV3-2; J gene: TRBJ1-3; clone size: once; D gene: .
CDR3 DNA: TGCGCCAGCAGCCAAGAATTAGCTTTGGGCCAAGAGACCCAGTACTTC; CDR3 protein: CASSQELALGQETQYF; V gene: TRBV4-3; J gene: TRBJ2-5; clone size: .; D gene: .
CDR3 DNA: TGTGCCAGCTCACCGGACAGGGGGCGAGGTTCACCCCTCCACTTT; CDR3 protein: CASSPDRGRGSPLHF; V gene: TRBV18; J gene: TRBJ1-6; clone size: .; D gene: TRBD1
CDR3 DNA: TGTGCCAGCGCAGGGGCCGGTCAGCCCCAGCATTTT; CDR3 protein: CASAGAGQPQHF; V gene: TRBV19; J gene: TRBJ1-5; clone size: .; D gene: .
CDR3 DNA: TGTGCCAGCAGCTCTCAGAGGAGCTCCTACAATGAGCAGTTCTTC; CDR3 protein: CASSSQRSSYNEQFF; V gene: TRBV7-2; J gene: TRBJ2-1; clone size: .; D gene: .
CDR3 DNA: TGTGCCAGCAGCCACTTAGATTTAGGGGGAAGCCATGAGCAGTTCTTC; CDR3 protein: CASSHLDLGGSHEQFF; V gene: TRBV7-9; J gene: TRBJ2-1; clone size: .; D gene: .
CDR3 DNA: TGTGCCAGCTCAACCTTGACCGGAGAAGCTTTCTTT; CDR3 protein: CASSTLTGEAFF; V gene: TRBV18; J gene: TRBJ1-1; clone size: once; D gene: .
CDR3 DNA: TGTGCCAGCGGGCTGAGGGGCTTTCGCACCGGGGAGCTGTTTTTT; CDR3 protein: CASGLRGFRTGELFF; V gene: TRBV5-6; J gene: TRBJ2-2; clone size: .; D gene: .
CDR3 DNA: TGTGCCAGCAGCCAGGGCACTGAAGCTTTCTTT; CDR3 protein: CASSQGTEAFF; V gene: TRBV6-2/TRBV6-3; J gene: TRBJ1-1; clone size: .; D gene: .
CDR3 DNA: TGTGCCAGCAGCTTATACAGCGGGGGGGCCTTAGAGCAGTTCTTC; CDR3 protein: CASSLYSGGALEQFF; V gene: TRBV7-9; J gene: TRBJ2-1; clone size: .; D gene: TRBD2
CDR3 DNA: TGTGCCAGCTCACGGGTCGAGGGGGCCTCCTACGAGCAGTACTTC; CDR3 protein: CASSRVEGASYEQYF; V gene: TRBV18; J gene: TRBJ2-7; clone size: .; D gene: TRBD1
CDR3 DNA: TGTGCCAGCAGCCAGGTCCTTGTTGAGACCTACGAGCAGTACTTC; CDR3 protein: CASSQVLVETYEQYF; V gene: TRBV3-1/TRBV3-2; J gene: TRBJ2-7; clone size: .; D gene: .
CDR3 DNA: TGTGCCAGCAGGAGGGAGGGGACTGGAAACACCATATATTTT; CDR3 protein: CASRREGTGNTIYF; V gene: TRBV6-5; J gene: TRBJ1-3; clone size: .; D gene: .
CDR3 DNA: TGTGCCAGCAGCCAAGATAAGGGCTACAATGAGCAGTTCTTC; CDR3 protein: CASSQDKGYNEQFF; V gene: TRBV3-1/TRBV3-2; J gene: TRBJ2-1; clone size: .; D gene: .
CDR3 DNA: TGCGCCAGCAGCCCGGGACTAGCGGGGCAAGAGACCCAGTACTTC; CDR3 protein: CASSPGLAGQETQYF; V gene: TRBV4-1; J gene: TRBJ2-5; clone size: .; D gene: TRBD2
CDR3 DNA: TGTGCCAGCAGCTTGGACCCAGGGATGAACACCGGGGAGCTGTTTTTT; CDR3 protein: CASSLDPGMNTGELFF; V gene: TRBV5-4; J gene: TRBJ2-2; clone size: few; D gene: .
CDR3 DNA: TGTGCCAGTAGTATACTCGGAAGCCGAGAGCAGTACTTC; CDR3 protein: CASSILGSREQYF; V gene: TRBV19; J gene: TRBJ2-7; clone size: .; D gene: .
CDR3 DNA: TGTGCCAGCACCACAGGAGGCGGTTCTGATGAAAAACTGTTTTTT; CDR3 protein: CASTTGGGSDEKLFF; V gene: TRBV5-4; J gene: TRBJ1-4; clone size: .; D gene: .
CDR3 DNA: TGTGCCAGCAGCGTAGGGGGCTGGCGCACCGGGGGCAATGAGCAGTTCTTC; CDR3 protein: CASSVGGWRTGGNEQFF; V gene: TRBV9; J gene: TRBJ2-1; clone size: .; D gene: .
CDR3 DNA: TGTGCCACCAGGGAGAACAATCAGCCCCAGCATTTT; CDR3 protein: CATRENNQPQHF; V gene: TRBV6-5; J gene: TRBJ1-5; clone size: .; D gene: .
CDR3 DNA: TGTGCCAGCAGCTTAGGATTCGGGGAGCTGTTTTTT; CDR3 protein: CASSLGFGELFF; V gene: TRBV11-2; J gene: TRBJ2-2; clone size: .; D gene: .
CDR3 DNA: TGTGCCAGCAGCTCGTGGACAGGTGCCGGGGAGCTGTTTTTT; CDR3 protein: CASSSWTGAGELFF; V gene: TRBV11-3; J gene: TRBJ2-2; clone size: .; D gene: TRBD1
CDR3 DNA: TGTGCCAGCAGCCAAGATGCCCTAGCGGGGAACAATGAGCAGTTCTTC; CDR3 protein: CASSQDALAGNNEQFF; V gene: TRBV3-1/TRBV3-2; J gene: TRBJ2-1; clone size: .; D gene: TRBD2
CDR3 DNA: TGTGCCAGCAGTTACACCCAGGGAAATGAGCAGTTCTTC; CDR3 protein: CASSYTQGNEQFF; V gene: TRBV6-6; J gene: TRBJ2-1; clone size: .; D gene: .
CDR3 DNA: TGTGCCAGCAGTGACCACAAGGATGGCTACACCTTC; CDR3 protein: CASSDHKDGYTF; V gene: TRBV6-1; J gene: TRBJ1-2; clone size: .; D gene: .
CDR3 DNA: TGTGCCAGCAGTTTAAACGACTACGAGCAGTACTTC; CDR3 protein: CASSLNDYEQYF; V gene: TRBV28; J gene: TRBJ2-7; clone size: once; D gene: .
CDR3 DNA: TGTGCCAGCAGTGAAGCCCGGGTTAGTCATTTAGGGCAGTACTTC; CDR3 protein: CASSEARVSHLGQYF; V gene: TRBV6-1; J gene: TRBJ2-7; clone size: .; D gene: .
CDR3 DNA: TGTGCCAGTAGTCGGGCGAGGAACAGTGAAAAACTGTTTTTT; CDR3 protein: CASSRARNSEKLFF; V gene: TRBV19; J gene: TRBJ1-4; clone size: .; D gene: .
CDR3 DNA: TGTGCCAGTAGTGCTCGGGAGTCAGAGACCCAGTACTTC; CDR3 protein: CASSARESETQYF; V gene: TRBV19; J gene: TRBJ2-5; clone size: .; D gene: .
CDR3 DNA: TGTGCCAGCAGAGTGGAGCGGGGGGTCTACGAGCAGTACTTC; CDR3 protein: CASRVERGVYEQYF; V gene: TRBV6-5; J gene: TRBJ2-7; clone size: .; D gene: TRBD2
CDR3 DNA: TGTGCCAGTAGTATAGATCCGGGGGCCGGCGGCACAGATACGCAGTATTTT; CDR3 protein: CASSIDPGAGGTDTQYF; V gene: TRBV19; J gene: TRBJ2-3; clone size: few; D gene: .
CDR3 DNA: TGTGCCAGCAGCGTCGGGGGGGACTATGGCTACACCTTC; CDR3 protein: CASSVGGDYGYTF; V gene: TRBV7-2; J gene: TRBJ1-2; clone size: .; D gene: .
CDR3 DNA: TGTGCCATCAGTGAGCCACAGGGAGTCCACGAGCAGTACTTC; CDR3 protein: CAISEPQGVHEQYF; V gene: TRBV10-3; J gene: TRBJ2-7; clone size: .; D gene: .
CDR3 DNA: TGTGCCAGCAGCCCCCAAGGACCGGAGAACACTGAAGCTTTCTTT; CDR3 protein: CASSPQGPENTEAFF; V gene: TRBV7-8; J gene: TRBJ1-1; clone size: .; D gene: .
CDR3 DNA: TGTGCCAGCAGTGAGACGGGACAGAGCCTCTATGGCTACACCTTC; CDR3 protein: CASSETGQSLYGYTF; V gene: TRBV2; J gene: TRBJ1-2; clone size: once; D gene: TRBD1
CDR3 DNA: TGTGCCAGCAGGGATTATAATTCACCCCTCCACTTT; CDR3 protein: CASRDYNSPLHF; V gene: TRBV6-5; J gene: TRBJ1-6; clone size: .; D gene: .
CDR3 DNA: TGTGCCAGCAGCTTGGCGGGGCAAGACCAAGAGACCCAGTACTTC; CDR3 protein: CASSLAGQDQETQYF; V gene: TRBV13; J gene: TRBJ2-5; clone size: .; D gene: .
CDR3 DNA: TGCGCCAGCAGCTCCCGTGAGGCGGTTGGCCCCTCTGGAAACACCATATATTTT; CDR3 protein: CASSSREAVGPSGNTIYF; V gene: TRBV5-1; J gene: TRBJ1-3; clone size: .; D gene: .
CDR3 DNA: TGTGCCAGCAGCCGAAGGGCGATGACTGGGACAGAGCTTGGCAATCAGCCCCAGCATTTT; CDR3 protein: CASSRRAMTGTELGNQPQHF; V gene: TRBV5-8; J gene: TRBJ1-5; clone size: .; D gene: TRBD1
CDR3 DNA: TGTGCCAGCAGTCTAGGGGGTGAAGAGACCCAGTACTTC; CDR3 protein: CASSLGGEETQYF; V gene: TRBV12-3/TRBV12-4; J gene: TRBJ2-5; clone size: .; D gene: .
CDR3 DNA: TGTGCCAGCAGTTCGGTCCCGGGACTAGCCGCCGGGGAGCTGTTTTTT; CDR3 protein: CASSSVPGLAAGELFF; V gene: TRBV6-2/TRBV6-3; J gene: TRBJ2-2; clone size: .; D gene: TRBD2
CDR3 DNA: TGTGCCAGCAGCGAAATGGCGTTAGGGGAAGGCTACACCTTC; CDR3 protein: CASSEMALGEGYTF; V gene: TRBV7-9; J gene: TRBJ1-2; clone size: few; D gene: .
CDR3 DNA: TGTGCCAGCAGTTTAAGGCCTAGCGCAGATACGCAGTATTTT; CDR3 protein: CASSLRPSADTQYF; V gene: TRBV27; J gene: TRBJ2-3; clone size: .; D gene: .
CDR3 DNA: TGTGCCAGCAGTTTACATCGTAATGAAAAACTGTTTTTT; CDR3 protein: CASSLHRNEKLFF; V gene: TRBV27; J gene: TRBJ1-4; clone size: .; D gene: .
CDR3 DNA: TGTGCCAGCAGCGTCGACGTGTGGAATTCACCCCTCCACTTT; CDR3 protein: CASSVDVWNSPLHF; V gene: TRBV9; J gene: TRBJ1-6; clone size: .; D gene: .
CDR3 DNA: TGTGCCAGCAGTTCGGGAGAGACCCAGTACTTC; CDR3 protein: CASSSGETQYF; V gene: TRBV27; J gene: TRBJ2-5; clone size: .; D gene: .
CDR3 DNA: TGCGCCAGCAGCCAAGCCGGGGCCTCGCGGTCACCCCTCCACTTT; CDR3 protein: CASSQAGASRSPLHF; V gene: TRBV4-1; J gene: TRBJ1-6; clone size: .; D gene: .
CDR3 DNA: TGTGCCAGCAGTTACAGCGGTGGCCAGGAGACCCAGTACTTC; CDR3 protein: CASSYSGGQETQYF; V gene: TRBV6-2/TRBV6-3; J gene: TRBJ2-5; clone size: .; D gene: .
CDR3 DNA: TGTGCTAGTGGTTTGACCGTTGCGACCGGGGAGCTGTTTTTT; CDR3 protein: CASGLTVATGELFF; V gene: TRBV12-5; J gene: TRBJ2-2; clone size: .; D gene: .
CDR3 DNA: TGTGCCTGGAGTGAGGGACCGGGGGCCGCTTTCTTT; CDR3 protein: CAWSEGPGAAFF; V gene: TRBV30; J gene: TRBJ1-1; clone size: few; D gene: .
CDR3 DNA: TGTGCCAGCAGTCCCCACACGGAGACAGCAACTAATGAAAAACTGTTTTTT; CDR3 protein: CASSPHTETATNEKLFF; V gene: TRBV28; J gene: TRBJ1-4; clone size: .; D gene: .
CDR3 DNA: TGCGCCAGCAGTCTCAGCGCAGATACGCAGTATTTT; CDR3 protein: CASSLSADTQYF; V gene: TRBV12-3/TRBV12-4; J gene: TRBJ2-3; clone size: .; D gene: .